This entry describes one T cell receptor (beta chain). Its antigen is still unknown. Mismatch with germline at one junction end may stem from a read error. The data derive from a study of T cells in Graves' hyperthyroidism and ophthalmopathy (dated by TCRdb to between 2018 and 2021). With regard to the full study: Peripheral blood was collected at initial diagnosis, before any treatment. To identify distinguishing TCR V-J signatures, a discovery cohort of around 100 patients was used, comprising 40 to 45 with Graves' ophthalmopathy and roughly 60 with stable Graves' hyperthyroidism. Prospective prediction of ophthalmopathy was tested in an independent validation cohort of some 20 hyperthyroidism patients and roughly 16 patients who later progressed to ophthalmopathy. The 75 to 100 discovery patients were divided at random into training and test sets in a 7:3 ratio. The study also compared thyroid tissue and blood T-cell repertoires from more than 5 Graves' hyperthyroidism patients. Following sampling, methimazole starting at 30 mg daily was given to hyperthyroidism patients, and high-dose intravenous methylprednisolone was given to ophthalmopathy patients. The paper describes TCR Vbeta CDR3 sequencing of some 130 peripheral blood samples, made up of 43 ophthalmopathy patients, more than 70 hyperthyroidism patients and roughly 17 progressor patients.

The study at large found these results: A model built on a 13 V-J signature distinguished ophthalmopathy from stable hyperthyroidism, reaching roughly 88% sensitivity and 81% to 83% specificity in cross-validation and 80%/75% in testing. No statistical method was used to fix the sample size in advance, and group allocation was not hidden from the investigators. In validation, the model predicted progression to ophthalmopathy a median of roughly six months before onset, with over 60% sensitivity and about 75% specificity. Blood samples also contained most of the expanded thyroid clonotypes (frequency above 0.001), which suggests that blood repertoires may reflect thyroid immune responses.

The TCR beta CDR3 regions were amplified from RNA transcripts. For the first round of RT-PCR on the TCR CDR3, the HTBI primer set was used together with the Qiagen OneStep RT-PCR kit. The libraries were constructed in a second round of multiplex PCR and then size-selected and purified. Paired-end sequencing of the libraries was performed with 100 bp reads on an Illumina HiSeq2000. From the authors' description of their analysis: Raw data were processed with SOAPnuke, discarding reads with adapters, uncalled bases, mean Phred below 15, or no exact constant-primer or identifier match. COPE v1.2.5 was used to merge the high-quality paired reads, and each unique nucleotide sequence was defined as a clonotype. Clonotypes were aligned to IMGT TRBV, TRBD and TRBJ reference segments using MiTCR v1.1. The analysis was restricted to V-J combinations with a frequency above 0.0001, which together covered 99% to 99.2% of the repertoires. A TCS score was defined as the ratio of F50 (clonal expansion) to E x V (chaos), with BLOSUM62-based TCRdist applied between CDR3 peptides within each V-J. Welch's t-statistics and random forest reduced several hundred V-J features to 10 to 15, which were used in a naive Bayes classifier (R e1071). The public reads were quality trimmed at Q25 with fastp and then assembled into clones with MiXCR by TCRdb, keeping productive beta chains. Rows are unified per CDR3 protein, each entry keeping the most common DNA and genes. The V and J calls and clone size are TCRdb's, not the authors'. Counted in this sample were about 580,000 distinct CDR3 sequences; roughly 14% of them appeared once. Of the sample, around 5.4% is held by the ten largest clones.

Hyperthyroidism patients were newly diagnosed, with disease duration under 2 months, and aged 18 to 65 years. The study excluded patients with uncontrolled infections, other autoimmune diseases, pregnancy or lactation. Diagnoses were established on the basis of clinical symptoms, serum thyroxine and TRAb, thyroid ultrasound, and orbital computed tomography. Blood from progressor patients was collected at the time of first diagnosis with hyperthyroidism, before any ophthalmopathy symptoms had appeared. PBMCs were separated from roughly 9.3 ml of fresh peripheral blood using Ficoll-Paque density gradient centrifugation. Progressor patients were defined as those initially diagnosed with Graves' hyperthyroidism in whom ophthalmopathy developed during follow-up. Total RNA was extracted with Trizol reagent, and quality was checked on an Agilent 2100 Bioanalyzer. Looking up the germline V gene yields CDR1 MDHEN and CDR2 SYDVKM. The CDR3 numbers 14 residues from cysteine through phenylalanine. Only the CDR3 DNA stays, 42 bases, in frame from base 1.

The sequence joins TRBV28 to TRBJ2-1; possibly the D gene is TRBD2, per 7 matching bases. What was sequenced was blood. The receptor was derived from a woman between 25 and 40 years old with Graves' hyperthyroidism that later progressed to Graves' ophthalmopathy. The CDR3 amino acid sequence is: CANSLGGGYNEQFF. The bases read TGTGCCAACAGTTTGGGAGGGGGTTACAATGAGCAGTTCTTC.